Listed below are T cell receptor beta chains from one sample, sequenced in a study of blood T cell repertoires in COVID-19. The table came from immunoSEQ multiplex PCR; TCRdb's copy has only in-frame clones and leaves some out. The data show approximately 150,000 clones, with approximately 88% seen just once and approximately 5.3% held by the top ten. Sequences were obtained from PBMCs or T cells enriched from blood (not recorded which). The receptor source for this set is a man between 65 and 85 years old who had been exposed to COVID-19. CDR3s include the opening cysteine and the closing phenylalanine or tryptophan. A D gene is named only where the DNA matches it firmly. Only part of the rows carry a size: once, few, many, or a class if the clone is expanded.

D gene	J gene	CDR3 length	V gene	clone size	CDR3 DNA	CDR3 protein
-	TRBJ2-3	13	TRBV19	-	TGTGCCAGTAGGAGTTCTAGCACAGATACGCAGTATTTT	CASRSSSTDTQYF
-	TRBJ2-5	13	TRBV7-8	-	TGTGCCAGCAGCGGGACGGGGGTGGAGACCCAGTACTTC	CASSGTGVETQYF
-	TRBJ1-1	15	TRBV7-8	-	TGTGCCAGCACCTTATCGACAGGATTGAACACTGAAGCTTTCTTT	CASTLSTGLNTEAFF
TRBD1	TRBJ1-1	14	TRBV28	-	TGTGCCAGCAGCAGACAGGGAAGGCGGACTGAAGCTTTCTTT	CASSRQGRRTEAFF
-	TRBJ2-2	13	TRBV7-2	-	TGTGCCAGCAGCAAGGACTCCCTCGGGGAGCTGTTTTTT	CASSKDSLGELFF
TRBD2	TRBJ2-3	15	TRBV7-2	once	TGTGCCAGCAGCTTGATAACGGGAGGGCCAGATACGCAGTATTTT	CASSLITGGPDTQYF
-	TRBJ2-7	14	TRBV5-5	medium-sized	TGTGCCAGCAGTCCCAACCCCGGGTTCTACGAGCAGTACTTC	CASSPNPGFYEQYF
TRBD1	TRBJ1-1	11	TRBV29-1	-	TGCAGCGTGGACACAGGGGTTGAAGCTTTCTTT	CSVDTGVEAFF
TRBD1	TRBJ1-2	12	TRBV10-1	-	TGCGCCCGCCGGGACAGTAACTATGGCTACACCTTC	CARRDSNYGYTF
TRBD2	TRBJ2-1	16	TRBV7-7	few	TGTGCCAGCAGCGCCCGACTAGCGGGACTCTACAATGAGCAGTTCTTC	CASSARLAGLYNEQFF
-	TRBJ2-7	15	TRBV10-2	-	TGCGCCAGCAGTGACTTAGGGGGAATTTCCTACGAGCAGTACTTC	CASSDLGGISYEQYF
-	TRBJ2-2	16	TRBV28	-	TGTGCCAGCAGTTTATTTTACAGCACAATGGGCGGGGAGCTGTTTTTT	CASSLFYSTMGGELFF
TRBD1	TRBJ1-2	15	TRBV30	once	TGTGCCTGGGGATCCTCGGCAGGGGGGTACTATGGCTACACCTTC	CAWGSSAGGYYGYTF
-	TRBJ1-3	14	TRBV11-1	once	TGTGCCAGCAGCCCTGGGACTTACGGAAACACCATATATTTT	CASSPGTYGNTIYF
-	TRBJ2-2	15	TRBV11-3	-	TGTGCCAGCAGGGGAGGAGCTACGAACACCGGGGAGCTGTTTTTT	CASRGGATNTGELFF
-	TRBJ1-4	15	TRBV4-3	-	TGCGCCAGCAGCCAAGTCCAGGGGTCAGGAGAAAAACTGTTTTTT	CASSQVQGSGEKLFF
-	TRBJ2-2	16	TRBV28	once	TGTGCCAGCAGGTCTCCGCGGGCCGGGAACACCGGGGAGCTGTTTTTT	CASRSPRAGNTGELFF
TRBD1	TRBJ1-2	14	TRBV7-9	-	TGTGCCAGCAGCCGACAGGGTTCGGACTATGGCTACACCTTC	CASSRQGSDYGYTF
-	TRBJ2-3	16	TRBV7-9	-	TGTGCCAGCAGCGTAGGTACCTTAGGAGGTACAGATACGCAGTATTTT	CASSVGTLGGTDTQYF
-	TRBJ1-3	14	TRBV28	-	TGTGCCAGCACGGGGGGGATCTCTGGAAACACCATATATTTT	CASTGGISGNTIYF
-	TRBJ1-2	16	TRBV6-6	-	TGTGCCAGCAGTTACTCGAGTGGCGGCAGAGACTATGGCTACACCTTC	CASSYSSGGRDYGYTF
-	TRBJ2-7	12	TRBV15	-	TGTGCCACCAGCAGACCCCAGAACGAGCAGTACTTC	CATSRPQNEQYF
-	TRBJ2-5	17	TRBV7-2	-	TGTGCCAGCAGCCCACCGGCCGGACTGAGGTACCAAGAGACCCAGTACTTC	CASSPPAGLRYQETQYF
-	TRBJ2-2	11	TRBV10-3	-	TGTGCCATCAGCGACAGCCGGGAGCTGTTTTTT	CAISDSRELFF
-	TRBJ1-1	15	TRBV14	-	TGTGCCAGCAGCCAAGTCCCTAGGCTCAACACTGAAGCTTTCTTT	CASSQVPRLNTEAFF
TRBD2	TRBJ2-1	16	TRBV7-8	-	TGTGCCAGCAGCCGTACAGGGACTAGCGGAAACAATGAGCAGTTCTTC	CASSRTGTSGNNEQFF
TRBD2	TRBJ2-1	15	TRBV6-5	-	TGTGCCAGCAGTTACGGCGGGAGTAGAGTTGATGAGCAGTTCTTC	CASSYGGSRVDEQFF
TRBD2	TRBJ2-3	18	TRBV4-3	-	TGCGCCAGCAGCCTCGCCTTGACTAGCGGGGCTAGCACAGATACGCAGTATTTT	CASSLALTSGASTDTQYF
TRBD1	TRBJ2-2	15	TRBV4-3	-	TGCGCCAGCAGCCATCGCAATACAGGGGGCGAAGAGCTGTTTTTT	CASSHRNTGGEELFF
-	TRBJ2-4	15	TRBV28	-	TGTGCCAGCAGTTTTGAAGGAGGGCGTGCAAACATTCAGTACTTC	CASSFEGGRANIQYF
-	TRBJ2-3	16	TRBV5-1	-	TGCGCCAGCAGCTTGGCCCCGACTAGGGCTCAAGGTACGCAGTATTTT	CASSLAPTRAQGTQYF
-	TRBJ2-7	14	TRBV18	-	TGTGCCAGCCAAACATCACCTGGGCCCTACGAGCAGTACTTC	CASQTSPGPYEQYF
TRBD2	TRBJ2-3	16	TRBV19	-	TGTGCCAGTAGTTTCGGACTAGCGGGACCCACAGATACGCAGTATTTT	CASSFGLAGPTDTQYF
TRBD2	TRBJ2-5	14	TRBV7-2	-	TGTGCCAGCAGGGGACTAGCGGTGCCCGGGGCCCAGTACTTC	CASRGLAVPGAQYF
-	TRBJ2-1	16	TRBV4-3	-	TGCGCCAGCAGCCACCTCCGGACTTCCTCCTACAATGAGCAGTTCTTC	CASSHLRTSSYNEQFF
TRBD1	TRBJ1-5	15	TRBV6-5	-	TGTGCCAGCAGTTACCGCTCGACAGGGCGGCAGCCCCAGCATTTT	CASSYRSTGRQPQHF
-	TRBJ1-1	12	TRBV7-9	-	TGTGCCAGCAGAGGGGAGAACACTGAAGCTTTCTTT	CASRGENTEAFF
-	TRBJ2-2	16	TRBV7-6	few	TGTGCCAGCAGCGTTACGGGACTTATGAACACCGGGGAGCTGTTTTTT	CASSVTGLMNTGELFF
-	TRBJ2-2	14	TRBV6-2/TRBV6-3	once	TGTGCCAGCAGTTCCCTAGCCTCCACCGGGGAGCTGTTTTTT	CASSSLASTGELFF
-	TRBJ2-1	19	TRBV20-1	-	TGCAGTGCTAGTGAGTCTTGGGCAAGCGGGCACAACTCCTACAATGAGCAGTTCTTC	CSASESWASGHNSYNEQFF
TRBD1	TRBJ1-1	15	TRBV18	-	TGTGCCAGCTCACCAACGACAGGGGGAATCACTGAAGCTTTCTTT	CASSPTTGGITEAFF
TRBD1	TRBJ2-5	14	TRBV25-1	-	TGTGCCAGCAGTGAGGGACAGGGCACGGAGACCCAGTACTTC	CASSEGQGTETQYF
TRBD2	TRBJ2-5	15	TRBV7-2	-	TGTGCCAGCAGCGAGGGACTAGCGGGGGGCTCCTCTCAGTACTTC	CASSEGLAGGSSQYF
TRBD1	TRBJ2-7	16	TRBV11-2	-	TGTGCCAGCAGCTTAGGGCCGGACAGGGGTAGGTACGAGCAGTACTTC	CASSLGPDRGRYEQYF
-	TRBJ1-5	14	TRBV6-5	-	TGTGCCAGCAGTTACTCGAGAGGGAACCAGCCCCAGCATTTT	CASSYSRGNQPQHF
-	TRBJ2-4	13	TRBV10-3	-	TGTGCCATCAGCCCTCAGGGGGAGGACATTCAGTACTTC	CAISPQGEDIQYF
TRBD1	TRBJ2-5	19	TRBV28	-	TGTGCCAGCAGTTTATGGAGGGCGCGTTCGACAGGGAACCAAGAGACCCAGTACTTC	CASSLWRARSTGNQETQYF
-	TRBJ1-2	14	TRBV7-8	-	TGTGCCAGCAGCCCGGCCACCCAGGGAATTGGCTACACCTTC	CASSPATQGIGYTF
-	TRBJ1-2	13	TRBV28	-	TGTGCCAGCAGTTTAAAGACCGAGCGCGGCTACACCTTC	CASSLKTERGYTF
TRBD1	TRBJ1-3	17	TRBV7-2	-	TGTGCCAGCAGCCAAGGGACAGGGGCTCCGTCAGGAAACACCATATATTTT	CASSQGTGAPSGNTIYF